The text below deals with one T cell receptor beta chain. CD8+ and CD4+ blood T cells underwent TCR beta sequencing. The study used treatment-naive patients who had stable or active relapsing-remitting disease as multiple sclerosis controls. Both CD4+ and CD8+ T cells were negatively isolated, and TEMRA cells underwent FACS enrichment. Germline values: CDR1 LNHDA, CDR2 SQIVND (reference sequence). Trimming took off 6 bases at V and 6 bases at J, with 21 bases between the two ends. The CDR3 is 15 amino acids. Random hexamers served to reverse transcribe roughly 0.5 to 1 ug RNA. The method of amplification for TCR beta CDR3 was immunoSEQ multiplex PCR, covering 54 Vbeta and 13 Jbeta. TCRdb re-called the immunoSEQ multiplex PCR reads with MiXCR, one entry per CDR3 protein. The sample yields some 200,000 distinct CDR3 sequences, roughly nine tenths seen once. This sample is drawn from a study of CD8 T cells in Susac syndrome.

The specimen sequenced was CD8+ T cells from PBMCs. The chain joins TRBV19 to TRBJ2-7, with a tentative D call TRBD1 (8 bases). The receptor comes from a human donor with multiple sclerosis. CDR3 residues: CASSPGQGGTTEQYF. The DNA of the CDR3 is TGTGCCAGTAGCCCTGGACAGGGAGGGACCACCGAGCAGTACTTC.